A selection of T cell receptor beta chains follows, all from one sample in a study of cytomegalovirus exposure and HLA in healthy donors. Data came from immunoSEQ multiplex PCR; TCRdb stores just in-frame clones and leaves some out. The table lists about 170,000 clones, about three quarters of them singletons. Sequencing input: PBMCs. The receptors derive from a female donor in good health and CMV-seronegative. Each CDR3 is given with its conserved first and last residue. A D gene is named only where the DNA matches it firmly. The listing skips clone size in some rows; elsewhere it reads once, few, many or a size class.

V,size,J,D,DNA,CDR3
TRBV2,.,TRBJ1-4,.,TGTGCCAGCAGTGAGGAGGCAGACGAAAAACTGTTTTTT,CASSEEADEKLFF
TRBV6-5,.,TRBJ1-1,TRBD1,TGTGCCAGCAGCCGCACGACAGGGCCCTTCACTGAAGCTTTCTTT,CASSRTTGPFTEAFF
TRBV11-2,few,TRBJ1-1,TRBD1,TGTGCCAGCAGCCCCTTGACAGGGGCGAACACTGAAGCTTTCTTT,CASSPLTGANTEAFF
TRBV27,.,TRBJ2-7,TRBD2,TGTGCCAGCACCCCTTTGGCTAGCGGGAGTTCCTACGAGCAGTACTTC,CASTPLASGSSYEQYF
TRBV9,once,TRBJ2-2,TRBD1,TGTGCCAGCAGCGTTAACATCAAGGGGGCCCGGGACAGGGGGCCCGGGGAGCTGTTTTTT,CASSVNIKGARDRGPGELFF
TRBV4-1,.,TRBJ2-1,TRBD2,TGCGCCAGCAGCCGTGGACGGGCCCTAGCGGAGGATGAGCAGTTCTTC,CASSRGRALAEDEQFF
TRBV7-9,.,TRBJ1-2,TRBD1,TGTGCCAGCAGAGGACAGGGGGATACTTATGGCTACACCTTC,CASRGQGDTYGYTF
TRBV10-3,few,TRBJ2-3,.,TGTGCCATCAGTGAGAGGAGCGGGCAAAGCACAGATACGCAGTATTTT,CAISERSGQSTDTQYF
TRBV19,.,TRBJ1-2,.,TGTGCCAGCGTACGACAGCCCGCCGTGGAGGGCTACACCTTC,CASVRQPAVEGYTF
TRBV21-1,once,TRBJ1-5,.,TGTGCCAGCAGCAAAGCGCTGAGGGACAGGGTATCGGCATCTCGGGTATATCAGCCCCAGCATTTT,CASSKALRDRVSASRVYQPQHF
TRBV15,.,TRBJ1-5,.,TGTGCCACCAGCAGAGATCGGGGCAATCAGCCCCAGCATTTT,CATSRDRGNQPQHF
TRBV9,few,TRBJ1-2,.,TGTGCCAGCAGCGGCGGTGGGACTTCCTATGGCTACACCTTC,CASSGGGTSYGYTF
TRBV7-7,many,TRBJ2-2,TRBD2,TGTGCCAGCAGCTTACAAACTAGCGGGAGGATGGACACCGGGGAGCTGTTTTTT,CASSLQTSGRMDTGELFF
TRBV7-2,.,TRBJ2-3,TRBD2,TGTGCCAGTAGCGGGAGCGGGAGGTTGGATACGCAGTATTTT,CASSGSGRLDTQYF
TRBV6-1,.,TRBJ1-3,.,TGTGCCAGCAGTGAGGGCAGCAGCTCTGGAAACACCATATATTTT,CASSEGSSSGNTIYF
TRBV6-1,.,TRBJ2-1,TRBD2,TGTGCCAGCAGTGTTCACGGGACTAGCGGGAGAAATGAGCAGTTCTTC,CASSVHGTSGRNEQFF
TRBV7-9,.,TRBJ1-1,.,TGTTCCAGCAGCGCCAGGGTTAACACTGAAGCTTTCTTT,CSSSARVNTEAFF
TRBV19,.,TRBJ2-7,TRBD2,TGTGCCAGTAGTGCGATCACTAGCGGGGGGAACTACGAGCAGTACTTC,CASSAITSGGNYEQYF
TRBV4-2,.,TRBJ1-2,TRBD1,TGTGCCAGCAGCCAGGGACCGGGACAGGGAGTGTATGGCTACACCTTC,CASSQGPGQGVYGYTF
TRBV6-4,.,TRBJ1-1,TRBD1,TGTGCCAGCAGAGACGGACAGGCATCACAAGCTTTCTTT,CASRDGQASQAFF
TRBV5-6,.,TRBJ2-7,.,TGTGCCAGCAGCTTGACAGGGTACGAGCAGTACTTC,CASSLTGYEQYF
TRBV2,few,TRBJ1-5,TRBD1,TGTGCCAGCACTCGGTACGGGACAGGGTATCAGCCCCAGCATTTT,CASTRYGTGYQPQHF
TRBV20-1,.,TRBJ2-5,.,TGCAGTCTTAGGAGAGAGACCCAGTACTTC,CSLRRETQYF
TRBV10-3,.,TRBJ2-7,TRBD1,TGTGCCATCAGAGATACAGGGGGAGAGCAGTACTTC,CAIRDTGGEQYF
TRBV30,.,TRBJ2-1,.,TGTGCCTCCCAGCCCTTGGCGGGCACGGGCAATGAGCAGTTCTTC,CASQPLAGTGNEQFF
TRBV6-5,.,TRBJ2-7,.,TGTGCCAGCAGACTCGCTCGGGGTTCCTACGAGCAGTACTTC,CASRLARGSYEQYF
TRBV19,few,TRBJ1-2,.,TGTGCCAGTAGTATACAGGAAACCGGCTATGGCTACACCTTC,CASSIQETGYGYTF
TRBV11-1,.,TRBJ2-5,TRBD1,TGTGCCAGCAGCTTAGGAGGGGGACAGGTAGAGACCCAGTACTTC,CASSLGGGQVETQYF
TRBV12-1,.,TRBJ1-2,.,TGTGCCAGCAGCTTTGTCTACCGGGACAGGGGTAACTATGGCTACACCTTC,CASSFVYRDRGNYGYTF
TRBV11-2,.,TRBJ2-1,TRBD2,TGTGCCAGCAGCTTCATTTCAACTAGCGGGTTCCCCCGCAATGAGCAGTTCTTC,CASSFISTSGFPRNEQFF
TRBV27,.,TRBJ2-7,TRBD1,TGTGCCAGCAGGCCAACAGGGGTGGGAAAAGGGCAGTACTTC,CASRPTGVGKGQYF
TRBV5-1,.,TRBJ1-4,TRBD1,TGCGCCAGCAGCTCTCCGGGACAGGGGGCTGAAAAACTGTTTTTT,CASSSPGQGAEKLFF
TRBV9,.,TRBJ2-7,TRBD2,TGTGCCAGCAGCGCCCCGTCACGGGGGGACGAGCAGTACTTC,CASSAPSRGDEQYF
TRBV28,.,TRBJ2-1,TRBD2,TGTGCCAGTCTGACTAGCGGGAGATCAAATGAGCAGTTCTTC,CASLTSGRSNEQFF
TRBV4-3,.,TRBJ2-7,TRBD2,TGCGCCAGCAGCCGCGCTTCAGGGCGGGGGGTCTACGAGCAGTACTTC,CASSRASGRGVYEQYF
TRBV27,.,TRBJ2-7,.,TGTGCCAGCAGTTACGACCGTCCGCTCTCCCGGGACAACTCCTACGAGCAGTACTTC,CASSYDRPLSRDNSYEQYF
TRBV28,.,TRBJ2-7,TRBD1,TGTGCCAGCAGTTCCGGGGGACAGGATTCCTACGAGCAGTACTTC,CASSSGGQDSYEQYF
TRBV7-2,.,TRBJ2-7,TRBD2,TGTGCCAGCAGCTTAGCCCGGACTAGCTTGGGCGAGCAGTACTTC,CASSLARTSLGEQYF
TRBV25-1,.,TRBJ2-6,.,TGTGCCAGCAGCGATTCGGCTGGGGCCAACGTCCTGACTTTC,CASSDSAGANVLTF
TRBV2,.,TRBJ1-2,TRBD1,TGTGCCAGCAGCCCGGGACAGGTCTTATACTATGGCTACACCTTC,CASSPGQVLYYGYTF
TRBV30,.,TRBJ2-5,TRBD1,TGTGCCTGGACTTACGGGACAGGGGAAGAGACCCAGTACTTC,CAWTYGTGEETQYF
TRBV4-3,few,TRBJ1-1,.,TGCGCCAGCAGCCAAGAGAGGGGGACGAGGAGGGAAGCTTTCTTT,CASSQERGTRREAFF